A single sample is the source of the 28 T cell receptor beta chains below, sequenced in a study of radiation and T cells in renal cell carcinoma. The method was immunoSEQ multiplex PCR; TCRdb's version includes in-frame clones alone and lacks a portion of them. The profile shows 120,000 or so clones, 81% of them singletons. Indicated time point: blood 2 weeks post-SBRT. Treatment in this sample: 15 Gy SBRT to primary tumor, nephrectomy 4 weeks later. The source was blood, collected from a patient whose treatment included radiotherapy and nephrectomy. Receptors were obtained from a man aged 50-60 years with renal cell carcinoma.

This chain uses TRBV6-1 with TRBJ2-2; D not certain. V dropped 7 bases and J dropped 2 bases, with 14 bases sitting between them. Germline V gene lookup returns CDR1 MNHNS and CDR2 SASEGT. The length of the CDR3 is 15 residues. In nucleotides, the CDR3 is TGTGCCAGCACCAGAAGGGCACAAAACACCGGGGAGCTGTTTTTT. Amino acid sequence: CASTRRAQNTGELFF.

The rearrangement joins TRBV7-9 to TRBJ2-3; possibly TRBD1 for D (6 bases). CDR1 is SEHNR and CDR2 is FQNEAQ in the germline V gene (reference sequence). V lost 2 bases and J 5 bases, leaving 11 bases between the germline ends. CDR3 length equals 14 residues. DNA for the CDR3: TGTGCCAGCAGCTTAAGACAGGTCGAAGATACGCAGTATTTT. Protein: CASSLRQVEDTQYF.

The V call is TRBV5-1, the J call TRBJ2-5; D not resolved. V was pared by 4 bases and J by 3 bases, with 13 bases between. The germline V gene has CDR1 SGHRS and CDR2 YFSETQ. The CDR3 runs 14 residues. CDR3 amino acids: CASSAPDREETQYF. The CDR3 DNA reads as TGCGCCAGCAGCGCACCTGACCGTGAAGAGACCCAGTACTTC. The whole variable domain, remainder taken from reference TRBV5-1 and TRBJ2-5, is KAGVTQTPRYLIKTRGQQVTLSCSPISGHRSVSWYQQTPGQGLQFLFEYFSETQRNKGNFPGRFSGRQFSNSRSEMNVSTLELGDSALYLCASSAPDREETQYFGPGTRLLVL.

In its sample, this clone was seen many times. V gene TRBV9 combines with J gene TRBJ1-2; 10 positions match TRBD1. Trimming at V came to 0 bases and at J to 5 bases, leaving 1 base not matched to a gene. This CDR3 is 14 amino acids long. The germline V gene encodes CDR1 SGDLS and CDR2 YYNGEE. The chain's CDR3 is CASSVEDRGYGYTF. The CDR3 DNA reads TGTGCCAGCAGCGTAGAGGACAGGGGGTATGGCTACACCTTC.

There are a few counts of this clone. The V and J genes are TRBV7-8 and TRBJ1-2, with D unresolved. The V gene lost 1 base and the J gene lost 2 bases, with 5 bases spanning the gap. Germline V gives CDR1 SGHVS, CDR2 FQNEAQ. The CDR3 loop spans 13 amino acids. CDR3 nucleotides: TGTGCCAGCAGCTTAGTACAGAACTATGGCTACACCTTC. It yields the protein CASSLVQNYGYTF.

This chain joins TRBV6-4 and TRBJ1-2; 8 bases line up with TRBD1. This CDR3 is built from 15 residues. V gave up 4 bases and J gave up 5 bases; unmatched junction bases: 9. Germline CDR1 and CDR2: MRHNA and SNTAGT. DNA for the CDR3: TGTGCCAGCAGTGTTGCCGCGACAGGGGCTTATGGCTACACCTTC. It codes for CASSVAATGAYGYTF.

The J gene is TRBJ2-3, the V gene TRBV27; TRBD2 aligns across 14 bases. V trimming: 5 bases; J trimming: 0 bases; junction bases outside the gene matches: 1. The CDR3 length is 16 residues. The V gene's germline CDR1 is MNHEY and CDR2 SMNVEV (reference sequence). DNA for the CDR3: TGTGCCAGCAGTCGACTAGCGGGAGGGAGCACAGATACGCAGTATTTT. Translated, it gives CASSRLAGGSTDTQYF.

This chain uses TRBV27 with TRBJ1-6; D is unclear. The CDR3 consists of 14 residues. Between the trimmed V and J ends, which lost 0 bases and 13 bases, there was a span of 13 bases. Germline V CDR1 and CDR2: MNHEY, SMNVEV (reference sequence). CDR3 coding DNA: TGTGCCAGCAGTTTATCAGGACTCCTAGAGCCCCTCCACTTT. Protein: CASSLSGLLEPLHF.

This chain connects TRBV5-5 to TRBJ2-1; 10 nucleotides agree with TRBD2. The V gene's germline CDR1 is SGHKS and CDR2 YYEKEE (reference sequence). This CDR3 contains 16 residues. The junction had 7 bases not matched to a gene; V was cut back by 5 bases and J by 2 bases. The CDR3 DNA reads as TGTGCCAGCAGTCCTCTAGCGGGAGTCCCCTACAATGAGCAGTTCTTC. Its translation is CASSPLAGVPYNEQFF. Using reference TRBV5-5 and TRBJ2-1 for the parts outside the CDR3, the full variable domain is DAGVTQSPTHLIKTRGQQVTLRCSPISGHKSVSWYQQVLGQGPQFIFQYYEKEERGRGNFPDRFSARQFPNYSSELNVNALLLGDSALYLCASSPLAGVPYNEQFFGPGTRLTVL.

V is TRBV10-3 and J is TRBJ2-1; 7 nucleotides line up with TRBD1. V gave up 2 bases and J gave up 1 base; unmatched junction bases: 5. The CDR3 consists of 16 residues. In germline, CDR1 is ENHRY, CDR2 SYGVKD. CDR3 residues: CAISETPGQSYNEQFF. CDR3 nucleotide sequence: TGTGCCATCAGTGAGACCCCGGGACAGTCCTACAATGAGCAGTTCTTC.

This chain connects TRBV28 to TRBJ1-1; D unclear. The CDR3 length is 11 residues. Trimming pared 11 bases from V and 3 bases from J, leaving 10 bases between. In germline, CDR1 is MDHEN, CDR2 SYDVKM. In nucleotides, the CDR3 is TGTGCCTGTAAGCAGTACACTGAAGCTTTCTTT. Protein sequence: CACKQYTEAFF.

This chain connects TRBV29-1 to TRBJ1-2; D perhaps matches TRBD1 (5 bases). Deletions cut 4 bases from V and 5 bases from J, with 14 bases between. The CDR3 extends over 13 amino acids. Germline V CDR1 and CDR2: SQVTM, ANQGSEA. The CDR3 nucleotides are TGCAGCGTTGCCTCCGGGACGGATTATGGCTACACCTTC. This translates into CSVASGTDYGYTF.

This clone was seen only once. The chain links TRBV30 to TRBJ2-1; possibly TRBD1 or TRBD2 for D (5 bases each). V lost 8 bases and J lost 7, with 18 bases in between. CDR3 length: 13 residues. Germline-derived CDR1 and CDR2 are GTSNPN and SVGIG (reference sequence). CDR3 region: CAGGWGPLNEQFF. The CDR3 region has the DNA TGTGCCGGCGGGTGGGGACCGTTGAATGAGCAGTTCTTC.

The V and J genes are TRBV10-2 and TRBJ2-3, with a weak D call TRBD1 (6 bases). The germline V gene encodes CDR1 WSHSY and CDR2 SAAADI. This CDR3 is built from 14 residues. Trimming pared 5 bases from V and 2 bases from J, leaving 11 bases between. CDR3 sequence: CASSLQGYTDTQYF. The CDR3 nucleotides read TGCGCCAGCAGTCTACAGGGCTACACAGATACGCAGTATTTT.

The rearrangement uses TRBV23-1 and TRBJ2-6; possibly TRBD1 or TRBD2 for D (5 bases each). TRBV23-1 is placed among ORFs of uncertain function. Trimming pared 5 bases from V and 0 bases from J, leaving 14 bases between. The CDR3 is 17 residues long. CDR3 bases: TGCGCCAGCAGTAAATGGGACGGTCCCTCTGGGGCCAACGTCCTGACTTTC. This gives the protein CASSKWDGPSGANVLTF.

The chain is built from TRBV9 and TRBJ2-3; possibly TRBD1 or TRBD2 for D (5 bases each). Trimming removed 0 bases from V and 6 bases from J, with 14 bases in between. This CDR3 is 15 amino acids long. Germline CDR1 SGDLS, CDR2 YYNGEE. CDR3 nucleotides: TGTGCCAGCAGCGTAGAAGGGGCCGGGATGGATACGCAGTATTTT. It is translated as CASSVEGAGMDTQYF.

This clone is a singleton in its sample. The V and J genes are TRBV5-6 and TRBJ2-7; D is unresolved. The CDR3 spans 12 residues. V dropped 4 bases and J dropped 2 bases, with 7 bases sitting between them. CDR1 is SGHDT, CDR2 YYEEEE, per germline. The CDR3, as DNA: TGTGCCAGCAGCCGGCAGGCCTACGAGCAGTACTTC. Its translation is CASSRQAYEQYF.

The CDR3 here is CASSNRNRDRVNTEAFF. Written as DNA, the CDR3 is TGTGCCAGCAGCAATCGGAATCGGGACAGGGTGAACACTGAAGCTTTCTTT. The rearrangement links TRBV21-1 to TRBJ1-1; the table's D call, TRBD1, has no DNA check behind it. TRBV21-1 is reported as a pseudogene. This CDR3 contains 17 residues.

V gene TRBV4-1 combines with J gene TRBJ2-7; D perhaps matches TRBD1 (6 bases). Germline V gives CDR1 MGHRA, CDR2 YSYEKL. V lost 5 bases and J lost 2, with 10 bases in between. This CDR3 is built from 13 residues. The CDR3 region is CASSTGWAYEQYF. CDR3 DNA sequence: TGCGCCAGCAGCACAGGGTGGGCCTACGAGCAGTACTTC.

The rearrangement links TRBV19 to TRBJ2-5; a weak D match, TRBD1 (6 bases). Per germline, CDR1 LNHDA and CDR2 SQIVND (reference sequence). V was trimmed by 4 bases and J by 1 base, leaving 13 bases between them. The CDR3 loop spans 15 amino acids. The DNA for the CDR3 is TGTGCCAGTAGTACAATACAGGGACCCCAAGAGACCCAGTACTTC. Translating gives CASSTIQGPQETQYF.

The V gene is TRBV7-2, the J gene TRBJ2-1, with D hard to call. V gave up 5 bases and J gave up 1 base, with 12 bases separating them. The germline gives CDR1 SGHTA, CDR2 FQGNSA. This CDR3 has 15 amino acids. DNA of the CDR3: TGTGCCAGCAGCCCCCTGACGGCTTCCTACAATGAGCAGTTCTTC. Amino acids: CASSPLTASYNEQFF.

The chain uses TRBV7-2 and TRBJ1-2; 8 nucleotides match TRBD1. CDR3 length: 15 amino acids. The germline gives CDR1 SGHTA, CDR2 FQGNSA. The junction had 5 bases not matched to a gene; V was cut back by 1 base and J by 4 bases. CDR3 amino acids: CASSLGQGLVYGYTF. As DNA, the CDR3 is TGTGCCAGCAGCTTAGGACAGGGGCTAGTCTATGGCTACACCTTC.

The genes are TRBV5-1 and TRBJ2-2; 7 bases agree with TRBD2. V was pared by 1 base and J by 1 base, with 4 bases of the junction left unmatched. The CDR3 has 16 residues. The germline gives CDR1 SGHRS, CDR2 YFSETQ. The CDR3 here is CASSLNAGVNTGELFF. The CDR3 DNA is TGCGCCAGCAGCTTGAACGCGGGGGTGAACACCGGGGAGCTGTTTTTT.

The chain is built from TRBV6-5 and TRBJ1-2; D is uncertain. The CDR3 length is 14 residues. Germline V gene sequence: CDR1 MNHEY, CDR2 SVGAGI. Between the trimmed V and J ends, which lost 0 bases and 6 bases, there was a span of 11 bases. CDR3 sequence: CASSYSAGSNGYTF. Here the CDR3 DNA reads TGTGCCAGCAGTTACTCCGCCGGGTCCAATGGCTACACCTTC.

The chain has TRBV2 and TRBJ2-5; weak D call: TRBD2 (6 bases). CDR1 is SNHLY and CDR2 is FYNNEI in the germline V gene. V was cut by 5 bases and J by 2 bases, with 9 bases left in between. The CDR3 runs 13 residues. CDR3 nucleotides: TGTGCCAGCAGTCGGAGGGGACAAGAGACCCAGTACTTC. Its translation is CASSRRGQETQYF.

This clone has just a few counts. This chain uses TRBV6-5 with TRBJ1-3; D is undetermined. The CDR3 loop spans 13 amino acids. Trimming pared 2 bases from V and 7 bases from J, leaving 9 bases between. CDR1 is MNHEY and CDR2 is SVGAGI in the germline V gene. CDR3 loop: CASSYGPRNTIYF. The DNA for the CDR3 is TGTGCCAGCAGTTACGGGCCGAGGAACACCATATATTTT.

The chain joins TRBV5-4 to TRBJ2-1; maybe TRBD1 (6 bases). V lost 0 bases, J lost 8 bases, and 18 bases lay in between. Germline CDR1 and CDR2: SGHNT and YYREEE (reference sequence). The CDR3 has 16 residues. The CDR3 reads CASSLGHQQGKYEQFF. CDR3 bases: TGTGCCAGCAGCTTGGGGCATCAACAGGGAAAATATGAGCAGTTCTTC.

The chain is built from TRBV27 and TRBJ2-7; D remains ambiguous. Germline lookup yields CDR1 MNHEY and CDR2 SMNVEV (reference sequence). There are 14 residues in the CDR3. The V and J ends lost 0 bases and 3 bases respectively, with 9 bases between them. CDR3 amino acids: CASSLSRSVYEQYF. The CDR3 DNA reads as TGTGCCAGCAGTTTATCGCGGAGTGTCTACGAGCAGTACTTC.